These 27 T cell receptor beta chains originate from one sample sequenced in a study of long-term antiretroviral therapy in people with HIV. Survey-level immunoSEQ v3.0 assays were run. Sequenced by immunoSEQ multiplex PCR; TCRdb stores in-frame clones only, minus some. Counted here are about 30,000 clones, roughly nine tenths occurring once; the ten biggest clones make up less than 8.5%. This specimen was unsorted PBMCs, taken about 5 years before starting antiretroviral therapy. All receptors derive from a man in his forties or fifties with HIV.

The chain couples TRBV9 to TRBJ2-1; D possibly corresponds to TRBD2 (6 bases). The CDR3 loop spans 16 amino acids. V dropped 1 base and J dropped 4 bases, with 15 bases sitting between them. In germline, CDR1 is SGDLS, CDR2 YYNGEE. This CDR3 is CASSVPVFSGYNEQFF. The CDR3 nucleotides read TGTGCCAGCAGCGTACCCGTGTTTAGCGGATACAATGAGCAGTTCTTC.

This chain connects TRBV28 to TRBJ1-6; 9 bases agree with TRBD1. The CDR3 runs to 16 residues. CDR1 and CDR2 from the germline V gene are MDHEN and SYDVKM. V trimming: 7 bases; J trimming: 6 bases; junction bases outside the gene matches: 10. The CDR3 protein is CASKPTGTGFNSPLHF. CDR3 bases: TGTGCCAGCAAGCCAACGGGGACAGGGTTTAATTCACCCCTCCACTTT.

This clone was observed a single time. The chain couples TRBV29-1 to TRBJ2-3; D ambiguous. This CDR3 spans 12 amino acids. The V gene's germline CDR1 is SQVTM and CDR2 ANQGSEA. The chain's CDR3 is CSSNMGYDTQYF. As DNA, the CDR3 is TGCAGTTCAAACATGGGGTATGATACGCAGTATTTT.

CDR3 region: CASSPESELGGLPGELFF. As DNA, the CDR3 is TGCGCCAGCAGCCCGGAATCGGAGCTGGGGGGCCTTCCCGGGGAGCTGTTTTTT. This chain uses TRBV5-1 with TRBJ2-2; D is perhaps TRBD1 or TRBD2 (6 bases each). From germline, CDR1 is SGHRS and CDR2 YFSETQ. Trimming cost V 4 bases and J 6 bases, with 25 bases left between them. CDR3 length: 18 amino acids.

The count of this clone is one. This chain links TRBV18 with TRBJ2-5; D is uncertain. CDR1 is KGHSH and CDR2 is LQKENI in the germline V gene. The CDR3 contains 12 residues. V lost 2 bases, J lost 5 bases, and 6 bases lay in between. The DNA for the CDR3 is TGTGCCAGCTCACCAATGGGGGAGACCCAGTACTTC. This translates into CASSPMGETQYF.

CDR3 DNA: TGTGCCAGCAGCTTAACTTATGAGTTCGCTAGCACAGATACGCAGTATTTT. It codes for CASSLTYEFASTDTQYF. The chain is built from TRBV7-3 and TRBJ2-3; D gene unclear. This CDR3 is built from 17 residues. V was pared by 0 bases and J by 0 bases, with 13 bases between. Germline-derived CDR1 and CDR2 are SGHTA and FQGTGA.

The CDR3 loop is CASSPLEGSSYNEQFF. The CDR3 DNA sequence: TGTGCCAGCTCACCACTTGAGGGGAGTTCCTACAATGAGCAGTTCTTC. This chain joins TRBV18 and TRBJ2-1; D may be TRBD1 or TRBD2 (5 bases each). This CDR3 region has 16 residues. With 1 base removed from V and 1 base from J, the gap between germline ends came to 11 bases. Looked up from germline, CDR1 is KGHSH and CDR2 is LQKENI.

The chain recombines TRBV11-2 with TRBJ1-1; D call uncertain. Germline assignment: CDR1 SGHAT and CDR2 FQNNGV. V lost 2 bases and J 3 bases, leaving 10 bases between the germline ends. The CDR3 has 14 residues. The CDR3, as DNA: TGTGCCAGCAGCTTACACGGGCGAGACACTGAAGCTTTCTTT. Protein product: CASSLHGRDTEAFF.

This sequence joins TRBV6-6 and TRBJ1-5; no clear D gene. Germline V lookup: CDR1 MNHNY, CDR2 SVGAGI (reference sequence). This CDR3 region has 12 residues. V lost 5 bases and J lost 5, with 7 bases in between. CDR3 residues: CASSPSHQPQHF. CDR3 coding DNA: TGTGCCAGCAGTCCATCGCATCAGCCCCAGCATTTT.

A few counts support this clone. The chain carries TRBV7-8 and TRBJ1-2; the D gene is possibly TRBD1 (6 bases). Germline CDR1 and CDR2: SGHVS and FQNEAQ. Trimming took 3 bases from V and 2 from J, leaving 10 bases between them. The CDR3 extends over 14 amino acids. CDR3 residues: CASSFGRGNYGYTF. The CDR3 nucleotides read TGTGCCAGCAGCTTCGGCAGGGGAAACTATGGCTACACCTTC.

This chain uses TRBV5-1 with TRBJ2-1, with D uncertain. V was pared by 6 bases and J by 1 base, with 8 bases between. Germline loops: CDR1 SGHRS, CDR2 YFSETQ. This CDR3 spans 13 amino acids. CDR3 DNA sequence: TGCGCCAGCAAATTTAGTTCCTACAATGAGCAGTTCTTC. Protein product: CASKFSSYNEQFF. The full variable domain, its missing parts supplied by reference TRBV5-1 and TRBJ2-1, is KAGVTQTPRYLIKTRGQQVTLSCSPISGHRSVSWYQQTPGQGLQFLFEYFSETQRNKGNFPGRFSGRQFSNSRSEMNVSTLELGDSALYLCASKFSSYNEQFFGPGTRLTVL.

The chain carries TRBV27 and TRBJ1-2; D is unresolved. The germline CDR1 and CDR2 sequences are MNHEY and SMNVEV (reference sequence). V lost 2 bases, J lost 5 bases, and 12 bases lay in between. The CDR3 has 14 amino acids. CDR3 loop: CASSLLPGIYGYTF. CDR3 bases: TGTGCCAGCAGTTTACTACCCGGGATTTATGGCTACACCTTC.

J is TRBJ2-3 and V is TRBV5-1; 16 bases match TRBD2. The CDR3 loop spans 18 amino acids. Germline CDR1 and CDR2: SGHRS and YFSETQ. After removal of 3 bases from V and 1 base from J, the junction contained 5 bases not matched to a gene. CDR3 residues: CASSSGTSGGAGTDTQYF. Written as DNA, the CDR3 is TGCGCCAGCAGCTCCGGGACTAGCGGGGGGGCGGGCACAGATACGCAGTATTTT.

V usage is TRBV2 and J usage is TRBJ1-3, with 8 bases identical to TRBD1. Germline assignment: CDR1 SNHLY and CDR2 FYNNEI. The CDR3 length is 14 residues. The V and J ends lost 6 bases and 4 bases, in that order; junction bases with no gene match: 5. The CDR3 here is CASSRGHQGNTIYF. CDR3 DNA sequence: TGTGCCAGCAGCAGGGGGCATCAAGGAAACACCATATATTTT.

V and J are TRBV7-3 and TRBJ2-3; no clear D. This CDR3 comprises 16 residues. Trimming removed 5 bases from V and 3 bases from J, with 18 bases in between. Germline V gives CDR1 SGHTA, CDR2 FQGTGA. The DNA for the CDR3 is TGTGCCAGCAGCCCGTGGAGCTTTGTAAGGACAGATACGCAGTATTTT. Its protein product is CASSPWSFVRTDTQYF.

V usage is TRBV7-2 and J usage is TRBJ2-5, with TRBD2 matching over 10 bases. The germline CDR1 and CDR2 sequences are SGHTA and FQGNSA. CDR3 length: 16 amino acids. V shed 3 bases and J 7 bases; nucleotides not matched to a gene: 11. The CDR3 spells CASSFYQIAGGGTQYF. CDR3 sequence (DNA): TGTGCCAGCAGCTTCTACCAGATAGCGGGAGGCGGGACCCAGTACTTC.

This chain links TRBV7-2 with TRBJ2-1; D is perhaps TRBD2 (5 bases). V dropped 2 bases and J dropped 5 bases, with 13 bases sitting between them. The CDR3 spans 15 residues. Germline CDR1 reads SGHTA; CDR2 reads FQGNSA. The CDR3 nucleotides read TGTGCCAGCAGCTTACCCGGGAATACAAACAATGAGCAGTTCTTC. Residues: CASSLPGNTNNEQFF.

The CDR3 nucleotides are TGTGCCAGCAGCTCGGGGGGTAGCAATGAGCAGTTCTTC. The encoded protein is CASSSGGSNEQFF. V gene TRBV5-4 combines with J gene TRBJ2-1, with 7 bases fitting TRBD2. CDR1 and CDR2 (germline): SGHNT, YYREEE (reference sequence). V was pared by 3 bases and J by 6 bases, with 3 bases of the junction left unmatched. This CDR3 has 13 amino acids.

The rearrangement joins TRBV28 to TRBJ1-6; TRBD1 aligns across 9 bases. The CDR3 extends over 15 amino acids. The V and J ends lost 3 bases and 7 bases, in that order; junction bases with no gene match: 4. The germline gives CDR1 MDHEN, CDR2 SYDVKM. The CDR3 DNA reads TGTGCCAGCAGTTTGGGGGACAGGGACAATTCACCCCTCCACTTT. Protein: CASSLGDRDNSPLHF.

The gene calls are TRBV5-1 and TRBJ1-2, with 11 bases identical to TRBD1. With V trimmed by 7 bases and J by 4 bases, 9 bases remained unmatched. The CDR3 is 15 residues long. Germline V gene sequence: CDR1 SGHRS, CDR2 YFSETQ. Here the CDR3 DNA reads TGCGCCAGCTCCCGTGAGGGACAGGGGGGCTATGGCTACACCTTC. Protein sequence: CASSREGQGGYGYTF.

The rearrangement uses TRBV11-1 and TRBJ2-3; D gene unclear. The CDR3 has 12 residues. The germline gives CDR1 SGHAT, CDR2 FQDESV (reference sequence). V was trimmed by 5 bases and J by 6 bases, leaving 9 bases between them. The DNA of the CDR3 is TGTGCCAGCAGCCCAGAGGTTGATACGCAGTATTTT. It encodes CASSPEVDTQYF.

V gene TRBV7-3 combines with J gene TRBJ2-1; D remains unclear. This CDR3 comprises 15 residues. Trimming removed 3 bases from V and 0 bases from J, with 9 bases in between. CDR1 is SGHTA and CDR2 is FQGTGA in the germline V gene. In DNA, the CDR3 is TGTGCCAGCAGCTTTGACTCTAGCTCCTACAATGAGCAGTTCTTC. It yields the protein CASSFDSSSYNEQFF.

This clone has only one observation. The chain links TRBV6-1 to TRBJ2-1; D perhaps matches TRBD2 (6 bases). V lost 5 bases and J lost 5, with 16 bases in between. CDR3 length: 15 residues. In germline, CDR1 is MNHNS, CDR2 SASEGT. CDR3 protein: CASSKSSVSNNEQFF. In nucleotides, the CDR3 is TGTGCCAGCAGTAAATCTAGCGTATCGAACAATGAGCAGTTCTTC.

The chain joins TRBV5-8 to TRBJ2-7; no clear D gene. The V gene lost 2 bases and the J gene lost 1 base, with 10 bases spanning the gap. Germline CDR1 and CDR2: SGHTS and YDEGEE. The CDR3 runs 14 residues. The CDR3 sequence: CASSFPGFSYEQYF. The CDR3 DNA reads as TGTGCCAGCAGCTTCCCAGGTTTTTCCTACGAGCAGTACTTC.

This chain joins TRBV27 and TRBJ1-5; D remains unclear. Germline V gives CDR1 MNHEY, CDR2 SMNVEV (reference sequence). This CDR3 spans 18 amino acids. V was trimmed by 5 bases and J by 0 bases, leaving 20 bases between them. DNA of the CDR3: TGTGCCAGCAGTCCCAAGAAGGACTCAGCCTATAGCAATCAGCCCCAGCATTTT. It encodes CASSPKKDSAYSNQPQHF.

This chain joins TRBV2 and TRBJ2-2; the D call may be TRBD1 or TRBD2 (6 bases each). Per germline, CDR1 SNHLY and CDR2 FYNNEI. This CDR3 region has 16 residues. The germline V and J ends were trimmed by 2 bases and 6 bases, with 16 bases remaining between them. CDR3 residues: CASSEQAGEVAGELFF. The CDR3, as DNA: TGTGCCAGCAGTGAACAGGCAGGGGAGGTAGCCGGGGAGCTGTTTTTT.

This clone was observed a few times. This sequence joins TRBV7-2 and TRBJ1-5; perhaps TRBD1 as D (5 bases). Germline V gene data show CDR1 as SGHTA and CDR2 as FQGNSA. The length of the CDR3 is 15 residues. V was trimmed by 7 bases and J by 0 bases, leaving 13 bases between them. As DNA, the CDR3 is TGTGCCAGCAACATTGACAGCTTTAGCAATCAGCCCCAGCATTTT. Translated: CASNIDSFSNQPQHF. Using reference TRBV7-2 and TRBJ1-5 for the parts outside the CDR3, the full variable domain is GAGVSQSPSNKVTEKGKDVELRCDPISGHTALYWYRQSLGQGLEFLIYFQGNSAPDKSGLPSDRFSAERTGGSVSTLTIQRTQQEDSAVYLCASNIDSFSNQPQHFGDGTRLSIL.